Each of the 18 T cell receptor beta chains below was sequenced from the same sample in a study of identical twins. TCRdb reanalysed the 5' RACE reads using MiXCR and keeps one entry per CDR3 protein. The profile shows some 1,600,000 distinct CDR3 sequences, under 35% of them singletons. Material for sequencing was cord blood. These receptors were obtained from a newborn girl in good health.

The chain has TRBV10-2 and TRBJ2-3; 11 bases fit TRBD2. V trimming: 0 bases; J trimming: 5 bases; junction bases outside the gene matches: 4. This CDR3 is 16 amino acids long. Germline-derived CDR1 and CDR2 are WSHSY and SAAADI. CDR3: CASSESLAGGVDTQYF. CDR3 DNA: TGCGCCAGCAGTGAGTCTTTAGCGGGAGGGGTAGATACGCAGTATTTT.

The V call is TRBV6-5, the J call TRBJ2-1; D perhaps matches TRBD2 (5 bases). There are 17 residues in the CDR3. CDR1 and CDR2 (germline): MNHEY, SVGAGI. V was trimmed by 4 bases and J by 0 bases, leaving 16 bases between them. The CDR3: CASSFRAGPISYNEQFF. The CDR3 region has the DNA TGTGCCAGCAGTTTCCGGGCGGGCCCGATCTCCTACAATGAGCAGTTCTTC.

The chain combines TRBV19 with TRBJ2-1; TRBD2 matches at 8 bases. The J call may be faulty, since TRBJ2-7 better matches the DNA end. Germline V CDR1 and CDR2: LNHDA, SQIVND (reference sequence). This CDR3 spans 15 amino acids. As DNA, the CDR3 is TGTGCCAGTAGTAAAGCGGGAGTTCCCTACAATGGGCAGTACTTC. Its protein product is CASSKAGVPYNGQYF.

J is TRBJ1-5 and V is TRBV24-1, with TRBD1 matching over 9 bases. Germline loops: CDR1 KGHDR, CDR2 SFDVKD. V lost 7 bases, J lost 9 bases, and 6 bases stayed unmatched. This CDR3 has 13 residues. Here the CDR3 DNA reads TGTGCCACCAGCGCGACAGGGGGTGGGCCCCAGCATTTT. Amino acid sequence: CATSATGGGPQHF.

This clonotype was detected ten times or more. V usage is TRBV5-1 and J usage is TRBJ2-1; D is unclear. The germline gives CDR1 SGHRS, CDR2 YFSETQ. The CDR3 runs to 12 residues. V was shortened by 0 bases and J by 6 bases, with 4 bases between the two germline ends. CDR3 sequence reads: CASSLAGNEQFF. In DNA, the CDR3 is TGCGCCAGCAGCTTGGCGGGCAATGAGCAGTTCTTC.

The V and J genes are TRBV2 and TRBJ2-7; D is possibly TRBD2 (5 bases). This CDR3 has 15 amino acids. Germline V lookup: CDR1 SNHLY, CDR2 FYNNEI. V lost 2 bases, J lost 0 bases, and 11 bases lay in between. CDR3 sequence: CASSERASSSYEQYF. DNA of the CDR3: TGTGCCAGCAGTGAACGGGCTAGCAGCTCCTACGAGCAGTACTTC.

This clonotype was detected only a few times. The rearrangement uses TRBV20-1 and TRBJ2-7; D not certain. V was trimmed by 1 base and J by 2 bases, leaving 18 bases between them. The length of the CDR3 is 16 residues. Germline values: CDR1 DFQATT, CDR2 SNEGSKA (reference sequence). This CDR3 is CSARGGKERSTYEQYF. The CDR3 nucleotides read TGCAGTGCTAGAGGTGGGAAGGAGAGGTCGACCTACGAGCAGTACTTC.

This clonotype was seen only a few times. The rearrangement uses TRBV18 and TRBJ1-2; D gene ambiguous. The V gene lost 2 bases and the J gene lost 4 bases, with 11 bases spanning the gap. The CDR3 has 14 residues. CDR1 is KGHSH and CDR2 is LQKENI in the germline V gene. CDR3 residues: CASSPERTVYGYTF. CDR3 DNA sequence: TGTGCCAGCTCACCAGAAAGGACGGTCTATGGCTACACCTTC. The whole variable domain, remainder taken from reference TRBV18 and TRBJ1-2, is NAGVMQNPRHLVRRRGQEARLRCSPMKGHSHVYWYRQLPEEGLKFMVYLQKENIIDESGMPKERFSAEFPKEGPSILRIQQVVRGDSAAYFCASSPERTVYGYTFGSGTRLTVV.

CDR3 protein: CASTWDRNTDTQYF. The DNA for the CDR3 is TGTGCCAGCACCTGGGACAGGAACACAGATACGCAGTATTTT. The V call is TRBV4-2, the J call TRBJ2-3; 8 positions agree with TRBD1. Germline V gene lookup returns CDR1 LGHNA and CDR2 YNFKEQ. The CDR3 runs 14 residues. V gave up 7 bases and J gave up 2 bases; unmatched junction bases: 5.

The rearrangement links TRBV3-1 to TRBJ2-7, with 8 bases identical to TRBD2. V shed 0 bases and J 0 bases; nucleotides not matched to a gene: 7. Per germline, CDR1 LGHDT and CDR2 YNNKEL (reference sequence). The CDR3 totals 17 residues. The CDR3 region is CASSQESTSGSSYEQYF. The DNA for the CDR3 is TGTGCCAGCAGCCAAGAATCCACTAGCGGTAGCTCCTACGAGCAGTACTTC.

The chain joins TRBV9 to TRBJ2-7; D may be TRBD1 or TRBD2 (5 bases each). Germline V lookup: CDR1 SGDLS, CDR2 YYNGEE. The CDR3 length is 14 residues. V lost 0 bases to trimming and J lost 2 bases, with 9 bases between them. The CDR3 DNA is TGTGCCAGCAGCGTAGCGGGACCCCCCTACGAGCAGTACTTC. It codes for CASSVAGPPYEQYF.

This clonotype has just one count. The chain is built from TRBV7-2 and TRBJ1-3; D is perhaps TRBD1 (6 bases). CDR1 is SGHTA and CDR2 is FQGNSA in the germline V gene. Trimming removed 0 bases from V and 0 bases from J, with 9 bases in between. The CDR3 extends over 16 amino acids. This chain's CDR3 is CASSLAGGYSGNTIYF. DNA for the CDR3: TGTGCCAGCAGCTTAGCAGGGGGATACTCTGGAAACACCATATATTTT.

The rearrangement uses TRBV20-1 and TRBJ2-1, with 7 bases matching TRBD1. Germline CDR1 is DFQATT and CDR2 is SNEGSKA (reference sequence). Unmatched junction bases numbered 14, after V lost 3 bases and J lost 6 bases. The CDR3 extends over 16 amino acids. Here the CDR3 DNA reads TGCAGTGCTAGCAAGGGGGCGTCTTTAGTGGGCAATGAGCAGTTCTTC. Translating gives CSASKGASLVGNEQFF.

The V gene is TRBV15, the J gene TRBJ1-4, with D possibly matching TRBD1 (5 bases). The germline CDR1 and CDR2 sequences are LNHNV and YYDKDF (reference sequence). CDR3 size: 14 residues. V lost 8 bases to trimming and J lost 7 bases, with 17 bases between them. CDR3 sequence: CATRFQGGVEKLFF. CDR3 DNA sequence: TGTGCCACCCGCTTCCAGGGAGGGGTTGAAAAACTGTTTTTT. The whole variable domain, filled in from reference TRBV15 and TRBJ1-4, reads DAMVIQNPRYQVTQFGKPVTLSCSQTLNHNVMYWYQQKSSQAPKLLFHYYDKDFNNEADTPDNFQSRRPNTSFCFLDIRSPGLGDTAMYLCATRFQGGVEKLFFGSGTQLSVL.

The chain is built from TRBV20-1 and TRBJ1-5; TRBD1 might be the D (5 bases). Germline values: CDR1 DFQATT, CDR2 SNEGSKA (reference sequence). This CDR3 region has 15 residues. The V and J ends lost 4 bases and 2 bases respectively, with 15 bases between them. This CDR3 is CSAIRQGGGNQPQHF. The DNA of the CDR3 is TGCAGTGCTATAAGGCAGGGCGGTGGCAATCAGCCCCAGCATTTT.

The chain carries TRBV14 and TRBJ2-7, with D perhaps TRBD1 or TRBD2 (5 bases each). CDR3 length: 14 amino acids. With 4 bases removed from V and 4 bases from J, the gap between germline ends came to 14 bases. Germline CDR1 SGHDN, CDR2 FVKESK. The CDR3 nucleotides are TGTGCCAGCAGCCTGTTTGAGGGGTCGTACGAGCAGTACTTC. It specifies CASSLFEGSYEQYF. Using reference TRBV14 and TRBJ2-7 for the parts outside the CDR3, the full variable domain is EAGVTQFPSHSVIEKGQTVTLRCDPISGHDNLYWYRRVMGKEIKFLLHFVKESKQDESGMPNNRFLAERTGGTYSTLKVQPAELEDSGVYFCASSLFEGSYEQYFGPGTRLTVT.

This clonotype was seen a few times. The junction does not match germline at one end; this may be a read error. The rearrangement uses TRBV12-3 or TRBV12-4 and TRBJ2-5, with 7 bases that match TRBD1. The CDR3 sequence is 14 residues long. CDR3: CASSPGDRQEAQYF. CDR3 DNA sequence: TGTGCCAGCAGTCCAGGGGACAGACAAGAGGCCCAGTACTTC.

This chain connects TRBV5-1 to TRBJ2-7; 7 nucleotides line up with TRBD2. Per the germline V gene, CDR1 is SGHRS and CDR2 is YFSETQ. Trimming took 5 bases from V and 7 from J; bases not matched to a gene: 18. This CDR3 region has 16 residues. As DNA, the CDR3 is TGCGCCAGCAGATGGAATGCGGGAGTCTCCTACAATGAGCAGTACTTC. As protein: CASRWNAGVSYNEQYF.